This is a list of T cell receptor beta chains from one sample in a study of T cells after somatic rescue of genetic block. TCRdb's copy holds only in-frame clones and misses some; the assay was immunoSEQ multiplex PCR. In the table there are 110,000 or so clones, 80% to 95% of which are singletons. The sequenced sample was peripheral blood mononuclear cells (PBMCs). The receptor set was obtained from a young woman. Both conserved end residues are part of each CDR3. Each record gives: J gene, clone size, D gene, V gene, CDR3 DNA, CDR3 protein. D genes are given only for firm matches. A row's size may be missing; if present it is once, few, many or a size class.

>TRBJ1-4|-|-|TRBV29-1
TGCAGCGTTTGGCAGCCAGAAAAACTGTTTTTT
CSVWQPEKLFF
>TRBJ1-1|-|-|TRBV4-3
TGCGCCAGCAGCCAAGGGTTTGGGATGGTTGCTGAAGCTTTCTTT
CASSQGFGMVAEAFF
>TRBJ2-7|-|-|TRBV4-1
TGCGCCAGCAGCCAAGATCGGTTACAGGGCGAGCAGTACTTC
CASSQDRLQGEQYF
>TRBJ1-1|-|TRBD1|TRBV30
TGTGCCTGGAATTGGGACAGGGGGCTTGGTGAAGCTTTCTTT
CAWNWDRGLGEAFF
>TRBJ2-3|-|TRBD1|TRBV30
TGTGCCTGGAGTGGGGGGACAGGGACAACAGATACGCAGTATTTT
CAWSGGTGTTDTQYF
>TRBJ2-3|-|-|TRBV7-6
TGTGCCAGCAGCTTAGGCGGGTCCGCCTTGGATACGCAGTATTTT
CASSLGGSALDTQYF
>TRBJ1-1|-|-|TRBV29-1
TGCAGCGTTTCCAGGGGTGGCACTGAAGCTTTCTTT
CSVSRGGTEAFF
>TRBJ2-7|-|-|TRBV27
TGTGCCAGCAGCCAAAGGCCACAGGGCGAGCAGTACTTC
CASSQRPQGEQYF
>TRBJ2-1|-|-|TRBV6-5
TGTGCCAGCACCCCCCGAGTAGGGGAGCAGTTCTTC
CASTPRVGEQFF
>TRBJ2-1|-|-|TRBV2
TGTGCCAGCTCATTTAATAGCCAAAATGAGCAGTTCTTC
CASSFNSQNEQFF
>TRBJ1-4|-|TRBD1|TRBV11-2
TGTGCCAGCAGCTGGACAGGGGGAGTTGAAAAACTGTTTTTT
CASSWTGGVEKLFF
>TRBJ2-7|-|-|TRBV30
TGTGCCTGGTCGACAGGCCAACCCTACGAGCAGTACTTC
CAWSTGQPYEQYF
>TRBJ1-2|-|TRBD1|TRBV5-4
TGTGCCAGCAGCGCCCGGGACAGGGGCTATGGCTACACCTTC
CASSARDRGYGYTF
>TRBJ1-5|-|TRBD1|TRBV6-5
TGTGCCAGCAGTTACCCCGGGACAGGGACTCTTCAGCCCCAGCATTTT
CASSYPGTGTLQPQHF
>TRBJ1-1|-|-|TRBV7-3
TGTGCCAGCAGCCGAGACTGGAACACTGAAGCTTTCTTT
CASSRDWNTEAFF
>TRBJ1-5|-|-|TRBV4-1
TGCGCCAGCAGCCAAGGAGGACAGTTCAATCAGCCCCAGCATTTT
CASSQGGQFNQPQHF
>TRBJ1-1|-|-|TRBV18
TGTGCCAGCTCACCAAATTGGGGACGGCAGAACACTGAAGCTTTCTTT
CASSPNWGRQNTEAFF
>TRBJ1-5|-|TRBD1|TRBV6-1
TGTGCCAGCAAGGGGACAGTGGATCAGCCCCAGCATTTT
CASKGTVDQPQHF
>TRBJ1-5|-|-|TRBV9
TGTGCCAGCAGCGCGGACGGAAGCAATCAGCCCCAGCATTTT
CASSADGSNQPQHF
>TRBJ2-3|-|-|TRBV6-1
TGTGCCAGCAGTGACCCGGGGCTCACAGATACGCAGTATTTT
CASSDPGLTDTQYF
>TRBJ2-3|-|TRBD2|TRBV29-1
TGCAGCGTTGAAGGTCTAGCGGGGGGAGATACGCAGTATTTT
CSVEGLAGGDTQYF
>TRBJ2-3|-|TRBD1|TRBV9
TGTGCCAGCAGCGCGGCCGGGACAGGGTTGACAGATACGCAGTATTTT
CASSAAGTGLTDTQYF
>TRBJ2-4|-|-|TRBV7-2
TGTGCCAGCAGCCCGCCCGGACTGGGAAACATTCAGTACTTC
CASSPPGLGNIQYF
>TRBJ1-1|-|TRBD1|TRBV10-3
TGTGCCATCAGTGAATCAGGGGGTAACACTGAAGCTTTCTTT
CAISESGGNTEAFF
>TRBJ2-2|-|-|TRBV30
TGTGCCTGGAGTCGTTCCAGCCTGAACACCGGGGAGCTGTTTTTT
CAWSRSSLNTGELFF
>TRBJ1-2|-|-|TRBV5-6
TGTGCCAGCAGCTTGGTCAGGGGAGGTGGCTACACCTTC
CASSLVRGGGYTF
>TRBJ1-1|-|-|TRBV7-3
TGTGCCAGCAGCCCAGAGGGGAACACTGAAGCTTTCTTT
CASSPEGNTEAFF
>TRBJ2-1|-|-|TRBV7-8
TGTGCCAGCAGCCCCGGTAACAATGAGCAGTTCTTC
CASSPGNNEQFF
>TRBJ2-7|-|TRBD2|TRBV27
TGTGCCAGCAGTTTATCGCCGGGGGGGGCAACCTACGAGCAGTACTTC
CASSLSPGGATYEQYF
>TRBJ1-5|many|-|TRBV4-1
TGCGCCAGCAGCCAAGATCAAGACAAGCCCCAGCATTTT
CASSQDQDKPQHF
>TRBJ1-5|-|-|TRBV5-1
TGCGCCAGCAGCTTGGAGGGCTTTCAGCCCCAGCATTTT
CASSLEGFQPQHF
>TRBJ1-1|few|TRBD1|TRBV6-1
TGTGCCAGCAGTACCCAGACAGGGGTTAACACTGAAGCTTTCTTT
CASSTQTGVNTEAFF
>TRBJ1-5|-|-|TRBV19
TGTGCCAGTAGTATTAGTAAAGCGGGGGACAATCAGCCCCAGCATTTT
CASSISKAGDNQPQHF
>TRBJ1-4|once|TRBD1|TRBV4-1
TGCGCCAGCGGTGACAAACCGGGACAGGGAAGCGAAAAACTGTTTTTT
CASGDKPGQGSEKLFF
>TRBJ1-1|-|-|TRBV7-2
TGTGCCGGCTGGACAGACAACACTGAAGCTTTCTTT
CAGWTDNTEAFF
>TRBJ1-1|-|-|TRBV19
TGTGCCAGTAGTGCATTAACAGGGAGGGCTGAAGCTTTCTTT
CASSALTGRAEAFF
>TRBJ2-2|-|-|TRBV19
TGTGCCAGTAGTAGGGACACAGGGCCCGGGGAGCTGTTTTTT
CASSRDTGPGELFF
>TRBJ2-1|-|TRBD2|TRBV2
TGTGCCAGCAGCCCCCAGGGACTAGCGGGGGTTTTTAGCTCCTACAATGAGCAGTTCTTC
CASSPQGLAGVFSSYNEQFF
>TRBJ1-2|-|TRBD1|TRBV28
TGTGCCAGCAGGGCTGGACAGGCTGAGAGGGGCTACACCTTC
CASRAGQAERGYTF
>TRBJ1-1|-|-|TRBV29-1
TGCAGCGTTGATATGGATGACACTGAAGCTTTCTTT
CSVDMDDTEAFF
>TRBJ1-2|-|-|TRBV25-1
TGTGCCAGCAGTGATTTGAAGGGGGGCAGGGTCCATGGCTACACCTTC
CASSDLKGGRVHGYTF
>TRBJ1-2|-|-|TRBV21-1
TGTGCCAGCAACCCGAGAGAACAGGCGGGATCCTATGGCTACACCTTC
CASNPREQAGSYGYTF
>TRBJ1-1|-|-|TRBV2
TGTGCCAGCCTATACCGACAGGAGAACACTGAAGCTTTCTTT
CASLYRQENTEAFF
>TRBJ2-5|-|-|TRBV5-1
TGCGCCAGCAGCCGAGGACTAAAGGAGACCCAGTACTTC
CASSRGLKETQYF
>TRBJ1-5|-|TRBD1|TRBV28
TGTGCCAGTCGGACAGGGGGCGAGGGAGTGCCCCAGCATTTT
CASRTGGEGVPQHF
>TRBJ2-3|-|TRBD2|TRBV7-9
TGTGCCAGCAGCCCGACCTGGACTAGCGGGTTGACAGATACGCAGTATTTT
CASSPTWTSGLTDTQYF
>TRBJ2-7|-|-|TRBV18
TGTGCCAGCTCACGGGCTGGGGGCTCCTCCTACGAGCAGTACTTC
CASSRAGGSSYEQYF
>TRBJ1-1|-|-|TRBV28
TGTGCCAGCAGCCCTATAGGGCCCACTGAAGCTTTCTTT
CASSPIGPTEAFF
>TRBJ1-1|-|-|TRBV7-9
TGTGCCAGCCTATACGGGAACACTGAAGCTTTCTTT
CASLYGNTEAFF